The 11 T cell receptor beta chains below were found in one sample sequenced in a study of CD8 T cells in Susac syndrome. With random hexamers, reverse transcription was performed on 0.5 to 1 ug of RNA. Via MiXCR, TCRdb re-called the immunoSEQ multiplex PCR reads, giving one row per CDR3 protein. The top ten hold around 0.12% of the sample, which has roughly 160,000 distinct CDR3 sequences, roughly 95% seen once. The sequenced material came from CD4+ T cells from PBMCs. These receptors originate from a human donor with Susac syndrome.

The rearrangement uses TRBV9 and TRBJ2-1, with D possibly being TRBD2 (6 bases). The CDR3 has 13 amino acids. Trimming cost V 7 bases and J 0 bases, with 8 bases left between them. Germline lookup yields CDR1 SGDLS and CDR2 YYNGEE. CDR3 residues: CASGGVSYNEQFF. The CDR3 region has the DNA TGTGCCAGCGGCGGGGTCTCCTACAATGAGCAGTTCTTC.

V gene TRBV29-1 combines with J gene TRBJ2-5; D is tentatively TRBD1 or TRBD2 (6 bases each). The germline gives CDR1 SQVTM, CDR2 ANQGSEA. The CDR3 loop spans 15 amino acids. The V end lost 4 bases, the J end lost 4 bases, and 19 bases lay between the germline ends. This CDR3 reads CSVGQLMGGGETQYF. The CDR3 bases are TGCAGCGTTGGCCAACTAATGGGGGGCGGAGAGACCCAGTACTTC.

The V and J genes are TRBV3-1 and TRBJ1-6; D is undetermined. CDR3 length equals 13 residues. Germline CDR1 and CDR2: LGHDT and YNNKEL (reference sequence). Trimming took 4 bases from V and 10 from J, leaving 11 bases between them. CDR3 protein: CASSRQLGSPLHF. The CDR3 nucleotides read TGTGCCAGCAGCCGCCAGTTGGGATCACCCCTCCACTTT.

The CDR3 nucleotides are TGTGCCAGCAGCCAAGACTGGACTAGCGGGGCACCAGGAAGTAAAAACATTCAGTACTTC. Translation gives CASSQDWTSGAPGSKNIQYF. The V call is TRBV3-1, the J call TRBJ2-4, with 12 bases that match TRBD2. This CDR3 is built from 20 residues. The germline V gene encodes CDR1 LGHDT and CDR2 YNNKEL (reference sequence). V was pared by 0 bases and J by 4 bases, with 13 bases of the junction left unmatched.

The table lists this clonotype with a few counts. At one boundary the junction diverges from the germline segment, which might be a read error. This rearrangement joins TRBV5-1 to TRBJ1-1; TRBD1 might be the D (5 bases). Germline V gene data show CDR1 as SGHRS and CDR2 as YFSETQ. CDR3 length equals 13 residues. The CDR3 loop reads CASSLDRNTEAFF. In DNA form, the CDR3 reads TGTGCCAGCAGTCTAGACAGGAACACTGAAGCTTTCTTT.

The chain combines TRBV28 with TRBJ2-7; the match to TRBD2 covers 8 bases. CDR1 MDHEN and CDR2 SYDVKM come from the germline V gene. The CDR3 totals 15 residues. After removal of 1 base from V and 4 bases from J, the junction contained 6 bases not matched to a gene. DNA for the CDR3: TGTGCCAGCAGTTTATTTACGGGAGGGTTGTACGAGCAGTACTTC. This gives the protein CASSLFTGGLYEQYF.

V gene TRBV3-1 combines with J gene TRBJ2-1; TRBD2 matches at 11 bases. The CDR3 contains 21 residues. The V and J ends lost 1 base and 4 bases, in that order; junction bases with no gene match: 18. Germline loops: CDR1 LGHDT, CDR2 YNNKEL (reference sequence). In DNA form, the CDR3 reads TGTGCCAGCAGCCAAGTAGGGGCAGGGGCTAGCGGGAGGCCCAATTACAATGAGCAGTTCTTC. This translates into CASSQVGAGASGRPNYNEQFF.

V gene TRBV6-2 or TRBV6-3 combines with J gene TRBJ2-7; D not certain. Germline V gene sequence: CDR1 MNHEY, CDR2 SVGEGT. This CDR3 has 12 amino acids. V was clipped by 6 bases and J by 2 bases, with 8 bases between them. The CDR3 loop reads CASSDGPYEQYV. The CDR3 DNA reads as TGTGCCAGCAGCGACGGCCCCTACGAGCAGTACGTC.

The V and J genes are TRBV12-3 or TRBV12-4 and TRBJ2-1; 7 bases map to TRBD1. Trimming removed 6 bases from V and 0 bases from J; junction bases left unmatched: 5. The CDR3 has 15 residues. Written as DNA, the CDR3 is TGTGCCAGCAGCTCACAGGGGAGCTCCTACAATGAGCAGTTCTTC. Translating it yields CASSSQGSSYNEQFF.

V and J are TRBV24-1 and TRBJ2-5, with TRBD1 as a possible D gene (7 bases). The ends were cut back, 3 bases at V and 4 bases at J, with 14 bases in the middle. The germline gives CDR1 KGHDR, CDR2 SFDVKD. This CDR3 contains 15 residues. The CDR3 region has the DNA TGTGCCACCAGTGATCCAGGGGGGAGACCAGAGACCCAGTACTTC. It yields the protein CATSDPGGRPETQYF.

The rearrangement joins TRBV24-1 to TRBJ2-1, with 8 bases matching TRBD2. The germline V gene encodes CDR1 KGHDR and CDR2 SFDVKD. V was pared by 2 bases and J by 7 bases, with 9 bases of the junction left unmatched. The CDR3 length is 16 residues. CDR3 sequence: CATSDWGAGDVNEQFF. The DNA of the CDR3 is TGTGCCACCAGTGATTGGGGAGCGGGAGACGTTAATGAGCAGTTCTTC.